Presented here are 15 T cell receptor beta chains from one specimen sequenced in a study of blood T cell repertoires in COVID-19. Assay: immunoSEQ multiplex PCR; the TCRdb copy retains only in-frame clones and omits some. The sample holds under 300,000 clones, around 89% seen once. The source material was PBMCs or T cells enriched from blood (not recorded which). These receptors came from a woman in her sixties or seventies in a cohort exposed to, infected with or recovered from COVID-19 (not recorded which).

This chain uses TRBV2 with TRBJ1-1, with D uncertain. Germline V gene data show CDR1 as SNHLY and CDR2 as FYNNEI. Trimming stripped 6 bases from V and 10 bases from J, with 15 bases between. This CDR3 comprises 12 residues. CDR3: CASRHLGEGAFF. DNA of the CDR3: TGTGCCAGCAGACACCTGGGTGAGGGAGCTTTCTTT.

DNA for the CDR3: TGTGCCAGCAGCCGTCTGGGGACTAGCGGAAGCTCCTACAATGAGCAGTTCTTC. It codes for CASSRLGTSGSSYNEQFF. The rearrangement joins TRBV7-2 to TRBJ2-1, with 11 bases that match TRBD2. CDR3 length equals 18 residues. Looked up from germline, CDR1 is SGHTA and CDR2 is FQGNSA. The J segment lost 0 bases and the V segment lost 5 bases, leaving 9 bases of the junction unmatched.

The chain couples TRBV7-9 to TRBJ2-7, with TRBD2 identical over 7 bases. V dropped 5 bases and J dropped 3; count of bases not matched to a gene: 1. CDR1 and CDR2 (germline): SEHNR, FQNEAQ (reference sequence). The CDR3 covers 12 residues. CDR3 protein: CASSRGSYEQYF. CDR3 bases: TGTGCCAGCAGCCGCGGGAGCTACGAGCAGTACTTC. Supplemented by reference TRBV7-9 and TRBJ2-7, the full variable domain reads DTGVSQNPRHKITKRGQNVTFRCDPISEHNRLYWYRQTLGQGPEFLTYFQNEAQLEKSRLLSDRFSAERPKGSFSTLEIQRTEQGDSAMYLCASSRGSYEQYFGPGTRLTVT.

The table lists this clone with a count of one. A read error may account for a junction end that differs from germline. The CDR3 DNA reads as TGTGCCAGTAGCATAGCCGGGACAGGGGCCTACGAGCAGTACTTC. As protein: CASSIAGTGAYEQYF. The chain uses TRBV19 and TRBJ2-7; 10 bases are shared with TRBD1. Germline values: CDR1 LNHDA, CDR2 SQIVND (reference sequence). This CDR3 comprises 15 residues.

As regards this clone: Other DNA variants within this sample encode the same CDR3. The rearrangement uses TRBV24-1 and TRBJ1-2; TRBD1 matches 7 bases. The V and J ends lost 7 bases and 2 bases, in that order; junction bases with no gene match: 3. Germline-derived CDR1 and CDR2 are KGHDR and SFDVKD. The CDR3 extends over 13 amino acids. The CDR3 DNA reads TGTGCCACCAGCGGGACAGCAAACTATGGCTACACCTTC. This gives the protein CATSGTANYGYTF.

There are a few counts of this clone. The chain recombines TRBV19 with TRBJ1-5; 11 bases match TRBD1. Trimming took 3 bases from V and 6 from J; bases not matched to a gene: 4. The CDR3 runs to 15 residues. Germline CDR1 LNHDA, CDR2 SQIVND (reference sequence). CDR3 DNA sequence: TGTGCCAGTAGTATCGGGACAGGGGGTTTTCAGCCCCAGCATTTT. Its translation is CASSIGTGGFQPQHF.

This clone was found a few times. The CDR3 protein is CASSPPGGKNQPQHF. The DNA for the CDR3 is TGTGCCAGCAGCCCCCCGGGGGGGAAAAATCAGCCCCAGCATTTT. The gene calls are TRBV28 and TRBJ1-5; possibly TRBD1 for D (5 bases). This CDR3 contains 15 residues. The germline V gene encodes CDR1 MDHEN and CDR2 SYDVKM. V dropped 6 bases and J dropped 4 bases, with 16 bases sitting between them.

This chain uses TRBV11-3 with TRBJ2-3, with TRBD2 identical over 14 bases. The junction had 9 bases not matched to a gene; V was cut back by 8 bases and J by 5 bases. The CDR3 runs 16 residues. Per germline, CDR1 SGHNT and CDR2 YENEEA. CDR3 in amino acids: CASSRGLAGEKDTQYF. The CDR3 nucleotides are TGTGCCAGCTCCAGGGGACTAGCGGGAGAAAAAGATACGCAGTATTTT.

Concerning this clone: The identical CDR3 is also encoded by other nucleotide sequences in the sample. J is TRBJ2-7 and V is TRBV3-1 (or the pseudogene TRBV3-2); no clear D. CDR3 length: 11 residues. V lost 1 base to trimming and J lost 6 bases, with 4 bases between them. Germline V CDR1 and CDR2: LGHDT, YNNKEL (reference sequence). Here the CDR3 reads CASSQASEQYF. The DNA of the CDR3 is TGTGCCAGCAGCCAAGCTTCCGAGCAGTACTTC.

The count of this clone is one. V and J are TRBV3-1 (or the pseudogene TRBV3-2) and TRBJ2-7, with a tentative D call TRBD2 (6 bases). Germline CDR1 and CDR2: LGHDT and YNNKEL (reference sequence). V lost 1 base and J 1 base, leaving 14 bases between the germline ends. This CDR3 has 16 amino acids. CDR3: CASSQGRGRTSYEQYF. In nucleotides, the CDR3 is TGTGCCAGCAGCCAAGGGAGAGGGAGGACGTCCTACGAGCAGTACTTC.

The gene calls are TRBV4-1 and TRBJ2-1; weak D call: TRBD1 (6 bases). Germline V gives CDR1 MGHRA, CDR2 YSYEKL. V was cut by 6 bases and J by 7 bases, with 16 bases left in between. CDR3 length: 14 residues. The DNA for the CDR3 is TGCGCCAGCAGTCCGTGGGTCAGGGGAAATGAGCAGTTCTTC. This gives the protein CASSPWVRGNEQFF.

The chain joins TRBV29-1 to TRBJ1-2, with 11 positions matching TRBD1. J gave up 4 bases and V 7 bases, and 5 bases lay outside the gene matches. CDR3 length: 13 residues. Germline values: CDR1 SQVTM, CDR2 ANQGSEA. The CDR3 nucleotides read TGCAGCGGGTGGACAGGGGGCACCTATGGCTACACCTTC. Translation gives CSGWTGGTYGYTF.

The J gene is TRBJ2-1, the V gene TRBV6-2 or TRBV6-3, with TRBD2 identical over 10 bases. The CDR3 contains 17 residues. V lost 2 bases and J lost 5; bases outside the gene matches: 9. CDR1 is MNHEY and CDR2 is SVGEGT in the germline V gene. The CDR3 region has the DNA TGTGCCAGCAGTTACAAAAGCGGGAGGGCCGTCGACAATGAGCAGTTCTTC. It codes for CASSYKSGRAVDNEQFF.

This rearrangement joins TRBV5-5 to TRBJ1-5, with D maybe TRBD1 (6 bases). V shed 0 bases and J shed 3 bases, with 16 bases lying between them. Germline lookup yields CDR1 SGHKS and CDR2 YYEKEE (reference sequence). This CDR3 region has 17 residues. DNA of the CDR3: TGTGCCAGCAGCTTGGATGGGTCCCAGGGGCTCAATCAGCCCCAGCATTTT. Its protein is CASSLDGSQGLNQPQHF.

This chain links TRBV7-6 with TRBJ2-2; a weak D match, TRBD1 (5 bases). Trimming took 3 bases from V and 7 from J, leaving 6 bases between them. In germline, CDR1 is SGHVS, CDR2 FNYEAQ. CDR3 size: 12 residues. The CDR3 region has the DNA TGTGCCAGCAGCTTTCAGGGCGGGGAGCTGTTTTTT. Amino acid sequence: CASSFQGGELFF. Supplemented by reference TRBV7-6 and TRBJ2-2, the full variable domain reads GAGVSQSPRYKVTKRGQDVALRCDPISGHVSLYWYRQALGQGPEFLTYFNYEAQQDKSGLPNDRFSAERPEGSISTLTIQRTEQRDSAMYRCASSFQGGELFFGEGSRLTVL.